This T cell receptor (beta chain) was retrieved from a study of blood T cells in healthy people across ages. Combining a sample-barcoded 5' primer with a J-beta primer mix, a second PCR ran for roughly 6 to 11 cycles. TCRdb used MiXCR to reprocess the 5' RACE reads, holding one entry per CDR3 protein. The sample has 1.5 million or so distinct CDR3 sequences; 42% are singletons. This clonotype was detected only once. The CDR3 length is 15 residues. In germline, CDR1 is SEHNR, CDR2 FQNEAQ (reference sequence). V was pared by 7 bases and J by 7 bases, with 23 bases between. The sample taken for sequencing was blood. The chain joins TRBV7-9 to TRBJ2-7; D is perhaps TRBD1 or TRBD2 (5 bases each). This TCR came from a woman aged 18-35 years in good health. The CDR3 region has the DNA TGTGCCAGCATGCCCCGAGGGGCAAAGGAAAATGAGCAGTACTTC. Translated: CASMPRGAKENEQYF. The variable domain in full, with the rest retrieved from reference TRBV7-9 and TRBJ2-7, is DTGVSQNPRHKITKRGQNVTFRCDPISEHNRLYWYRQTLGQGPEFLTYFQNEAQLEKSRLLSDRFSAERPKGSFSTLEIQRTEQGDSAMYLCASMPRGAKENEQYFGPGTRLTVT.